These 8 T cell receptor beta chains came from one sample sequenced in a study of shared clonotypes between healthy human individuals. This table comes from immunoSEQ multiplex PCR, and its TCRdb copy is limited to in-frame clones, with some not included. The repertoire holds 170,000 or so clones, with approximately 61% as singletons. The sequenced sample was memory CD4+ T cells sorted from blood. The subset: CD45RA-negative fraction. The receptors derive from a man aged 25 to 45 in good health.

In its sample, this clone was seen a few times. V is TRBV5-6 and J is TRBJ1-2, with no clear D. The CDR3 consists of 12 residues. Trimming took off 6 bases at V and 5 bases at J, with 11 bases between the two ends. The V gene's germline CDR1 is SGHDT and CDR2 YYEEEE. Written as DNA, the CDR3 is TGTGCCAGCACCTTACGGTTATATGGCTACACCTTC. This sequence encodes CASTLRLYGYTF. The full variable domain, rest sourced from reference TRBV5-6 and TRBJ1-2, is DAGVTQSPTHLIKTRGQQVTLRCSPKSGHDTVSWYQQALGQGPQFIFQYYEEEERQRGNFPDRFSGHQFPNYSSELNVNALLLGDSALYLCASTLRLYGYTFGSGTRLTVV.

The chain couples TRBV5-4 to TRBJ2-5, with D tentatively TRBD1 or TRBD2 (5 bases each). V was pared by 4 bases and J by 5 bases, with 12 bases between. The CDR3 totals 13 residues. Germline V lookup: CDR1 SGHNT, CDR2 YYREEE (reference sequence). The CDR3 DNA reads TGTGCCAGCAGCGGGGGACCTTCGGAGACCCAGTACTTC. This translates into CASSGGPSETQYF.

This clone was seen many times. Other DNA sequences of this sample code for an identical CDR3. The chain couples TRBV5-6 to TRBJ2-3; D is uncertain. From germline, CDR1 is SGHDT and CDR2 YYEEEE. CDR3 length: 11 residues. V shed 2 bases and J shed 8 bases, with 6 bases lying between them. CDR3 residues: CASSFLGTQYF. The CDR3 DNA is TGTGCCAGCAGCTTCTTGGGTACGCAGTATTTT. Using reference TRBV5-6 and TRBJ2-3 for the parts outside the CDR3, the full variable domain is DAGVTQSPTHLIKTRGQQVTLRCSPKSGHDTVSWYQQALGQGPQFIFQYYEEEERQRGNFPDRFSGHQFPNYSSELNVNALLLGDSALYLCASSFLGTQYFGPGTRLTVL.

The V call is TRBV4-1, the J call TRBJ2-1; 11 positions agree with TRBD2. The ends lost 0 bases at V and 4 bases at J; junction bases unmatched: 2. In germline, CDR1 is MGHRA, CDR2 YSYEKL. The CDR3 contains 16 residues. The CDR3 loop is CASSQELAGVYNEQFF. The CDR3 DNA reads TGCGCCAGCAGCCAAGAACTAGCGGGAGTTTACAATGAGCAGTTCTTC.

CDR3 nucleotides: TGTGCCAGCAGTGAAACCGGGACTAGCGGCTCCTACGAGCAGTACTTC. It is translated as CASSETGTSGSYEQYF. This chain links TRBV6-1 with TRBJ2-7; 11 positions match TRBD2. Germline trimming cut 2 bases from V and 0 bases from J; bases unmatched to any gene: 3. Germline loops: CDR1 MNHNS, CDR2 SASEGT. The CDR3 contains 16 residues.

The rearrangement uses TRBV2 and TRBJ2-5; D may be TRBD1 (6 bases). The V end was cut by 6 bases, the J end by 2 bases, with 10 bases between. Germline assignment: CDR1 SNHLY and CDR2 FYNNEI. The CDR3 length is 13 residues. CDR3: CASSGQRQETQYF. The CDR3 bases are TGTGCCAGCAGCGGACAGAGACAAGAGACCCAGTACTTC.

This chain links TRBV6-1 with TRBJ2-4; D is undetermined. CDR1 is MNHNS and CDR2 is SASEGT in the germline V gene. This CDR3 has 13 residues. With 5 bases removed from V and 8 bases from J, the gap between germline ends came to 13 bases. The CDR3 DNA reads TGTGCCAGCAGTTTTAGGCTAAAGGACATTCAGTACTTC. Residues: CASSFRLKDIQYF.

V usage is TRBV6-1 and J usage is TRBJ1-2; D might be TRBD1 (6 bases). From germline, CDR1 is MNHNS and CDR2 SASEGT. There are 15 residues in the CDR3. The V gene lost 5 bases and the J gene lost 4 bases, with 17 bases spanning the gap. The CDR3 protein is CASSKNTGWSYGYTF. CDR3 sequence (DNA): TGTGCCAGCAGTAAAAACACAGGGTGGAGCTATGGCTACACCTTC.